What follows describes a single T cell receptor (beta chain). Only a few counts were recorded for this clone. Its antigen has not been determined. No base-level quality is on record; no much larger clone is a single base apart. The germline ends are 13 bases apart after V is trimmed by 10 bases and J by 2 bases. For CDR1 and CDR2, the germline V gene (reference sequence) lists SGHNT and YYREEE. The CDR3, from cysteine to phenylalanine, totals 12 residues. Of the read, only the CDR3 DNA is kept; its 36 bases are in frame from base 1. The time point label here, explained by the study, means: pre-treatment sample, taken before nivolumab and TIL therapy. A phase I trial run at two centers enrolled adults with stage 4 NSCLC between 2017 and 2020. Samples came from a single-arm, open-label phase I trial of tumor-infiltrating lymphocyte therapy with nivolumab in advanced non-small cell lung cancer. Blood mononuclear cells were isolated from EDTA tubes by Ficoll gradient and were snap-frozen as pellets, and DNA was extracted with a Qiagen mini-prep kit.

Using bias-controlled multiplex PCR with the immunoSEQ v3 hsTCRB kit, the TCR beta CDR3 regions were amplified from genomic DNA. The TCR libraries were sequenced on an Illumina NextSeq 500 to approximately 2.1 million read pairs for survey level or about 4.5-6 million read pairs for deep level. As for the authors' bioinformatics: V, D and J genes were assigned, non-productive sequences were removed, and clonality was reported by immunoSEQ Analyzer software. Repertoires were compared by productive Simpson clonality and by the Morisita overlap index of productive TRB rearrangements between infused TIL and blood. Absolute clonotype counts in blood were estimated by multiplying the lymphocyte count by the CD3+ fraction and by the productive frequency of the clone. This is the immuneACCESS table as TCRdb keeps it, with only in-frame sequences that have V and J called. A part of the clones is gone; compared with another copy, unresolved V genes explain less than half, and the rest is unexplained. V, J and clone size derive from that table, while D and trimming were established from the DNA sequence. Within this sample are under 70,000 clones, with less than 75% of them counted one time only. The ten largest clones represent about 1.8% of the sample.

This sample stems from a study of TIL therapy for anti-PD-1-resistant metastatic lung cancer (dated by TCRdb to the early 2020s). General notes on the study: Tumors were harvested prior to any PD-1/PD-L1 blockade, after which nivolumab was administered to patients, and lymphodepletion, expanded TIL infusion and IL-2 were given to patients who progressed. The cohort was composed predominantly of lung adenocarcinoma, with a handful of EGFR-mutant and two ALK-rearranged tumors included, and half of patients were identified as current or former smokers. A median age of approximately 55 years (range about 35-85) and a median tumor PD-L1 proportion score of 6% were recorded among enrolled patients. A median non-synonymous tumor mutation burden of approximately 1.4 mutations per megabase was determined across the cohort by whole-exome sequencing. Clonotypes were tracked across tumor, expanded TIL product and serial blood samples by T cell receptor beta sequencing of tumor and peripheral blood.

Overall study outcomes, separate from this receptor: The study protocol defined all tumor marker inferences as exploratory. Because the cohort was highly selected, with more treatment-naive, never-smoker and oncogene-addicted patients than is typical, generalizability is limited. Infused TIL clonotypes partially replaced the baseline peripheral repertoire then decayed over months, with no apparent association between persistence and response.

The sequence derives from a person aged 25 to 85 with non-small cell lung cancer. Material: blood, obtained at baseline. This chain is built from TRBV5-4 and TRBJ2-7; the D gene cannot be resolved reliably. DNA sequence: TGTGCCTGGTCATCGGCAACCTACGAGCAGTACTTC. Its protein product is CAWSSATYEQYF.